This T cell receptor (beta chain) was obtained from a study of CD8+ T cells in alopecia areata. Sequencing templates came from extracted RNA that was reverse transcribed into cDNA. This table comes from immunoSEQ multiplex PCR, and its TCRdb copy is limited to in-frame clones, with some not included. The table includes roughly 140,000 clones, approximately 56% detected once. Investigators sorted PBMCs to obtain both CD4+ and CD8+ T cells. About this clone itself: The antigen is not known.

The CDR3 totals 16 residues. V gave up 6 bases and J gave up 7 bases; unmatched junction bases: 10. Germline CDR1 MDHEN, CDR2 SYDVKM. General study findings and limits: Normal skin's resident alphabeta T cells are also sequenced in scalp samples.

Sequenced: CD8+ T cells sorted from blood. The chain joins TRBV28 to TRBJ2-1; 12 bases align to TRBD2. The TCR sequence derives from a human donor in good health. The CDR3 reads CASSLGLAGSVNEQFF. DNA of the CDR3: TGTGCCAGCAGCCTAGGACTAGCGGGATCAGTGAATGAGCAGTTCTTC. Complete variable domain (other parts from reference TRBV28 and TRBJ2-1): DVKVTQSSRYLVKRTGEKVFLECVQDMDHENMFWYRQDPGLGLRLIYFSYDVKMKEKGDIPEGYSVSREKKERFSLILESASTNQTSMYLCASSLGLAGSVNEQFFGPGTRLTVL.